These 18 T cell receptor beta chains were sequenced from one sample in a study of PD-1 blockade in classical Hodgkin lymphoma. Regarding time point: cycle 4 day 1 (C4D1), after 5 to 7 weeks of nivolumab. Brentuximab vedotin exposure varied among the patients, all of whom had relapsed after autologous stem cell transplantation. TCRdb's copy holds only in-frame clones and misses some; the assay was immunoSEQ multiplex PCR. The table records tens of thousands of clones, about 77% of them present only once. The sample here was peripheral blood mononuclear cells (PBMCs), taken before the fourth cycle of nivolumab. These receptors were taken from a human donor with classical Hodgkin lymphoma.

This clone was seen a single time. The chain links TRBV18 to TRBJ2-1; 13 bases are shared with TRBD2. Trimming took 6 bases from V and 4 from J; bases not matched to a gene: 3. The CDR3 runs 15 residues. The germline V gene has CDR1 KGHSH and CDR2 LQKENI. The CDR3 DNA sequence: TGTGCCAGCTCTCAACTAGCGGGAGGGTACAATGAGCAGTTCTTC. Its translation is CASSQLAGGYNEQFF.

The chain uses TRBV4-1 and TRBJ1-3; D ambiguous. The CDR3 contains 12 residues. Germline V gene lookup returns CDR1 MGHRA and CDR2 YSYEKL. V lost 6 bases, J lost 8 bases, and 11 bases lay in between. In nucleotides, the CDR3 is TGCGCCAGCAGTTGGGAAGGTGACACCATATATTTT. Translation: CASSWEGDTIYF.

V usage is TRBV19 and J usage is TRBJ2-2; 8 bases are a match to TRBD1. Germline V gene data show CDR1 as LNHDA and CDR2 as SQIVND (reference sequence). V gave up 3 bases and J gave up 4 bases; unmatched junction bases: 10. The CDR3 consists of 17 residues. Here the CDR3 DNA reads TGTGCCAGTAGTATGCCCCCGGGGACAGGCATCACCGGGGAGCTGTTTTTT. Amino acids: CASSMPPGTGITGELFF.

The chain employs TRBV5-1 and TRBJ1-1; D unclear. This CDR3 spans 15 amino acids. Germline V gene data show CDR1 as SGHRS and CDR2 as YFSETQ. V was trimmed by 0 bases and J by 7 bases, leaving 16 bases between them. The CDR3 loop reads CASSLGEGRSSEAFF. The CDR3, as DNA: TGCGCCAGCAGCTTGGGTGAAGGCAGGTCAAGTGAAGCTTTCTTT.

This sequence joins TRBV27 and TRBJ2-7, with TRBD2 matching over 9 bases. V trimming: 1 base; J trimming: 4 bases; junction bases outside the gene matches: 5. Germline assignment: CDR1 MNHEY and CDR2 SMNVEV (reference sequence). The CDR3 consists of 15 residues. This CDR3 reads CASSLFAGGLYEQYF. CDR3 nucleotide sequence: TGTGCCAGCAGTTTATTCGCGGGAGGGCTTTACGAGCAGTACTTC.

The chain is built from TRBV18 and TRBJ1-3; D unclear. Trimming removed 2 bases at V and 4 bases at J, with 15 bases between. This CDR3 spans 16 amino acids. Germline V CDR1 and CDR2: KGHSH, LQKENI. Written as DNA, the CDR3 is TGTGCCAGCTCACCAACTGAGAGTGCGGCCGGAAACACCATATATTTT. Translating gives CASSPTESAAGNTIYF.

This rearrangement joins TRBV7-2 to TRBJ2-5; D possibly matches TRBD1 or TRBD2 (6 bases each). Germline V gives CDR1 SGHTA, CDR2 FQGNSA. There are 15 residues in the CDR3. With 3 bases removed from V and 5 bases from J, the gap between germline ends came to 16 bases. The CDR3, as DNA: TGTGCCAGCAGCTTTGCCGGGGGCCTCGGTGAGACCCAGTACTTC. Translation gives CASSFAGGLGETQYF. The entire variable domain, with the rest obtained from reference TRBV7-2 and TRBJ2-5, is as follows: GAGVSQSPSNKVTEKGKDVELRCDPISGHTALYWYRQSLGQGLEFLIYFQGNSAPDKSGLPSDRFSAERTGGSVSTLTIQRTQQEDSAVYLCASSFAGGLGETQYFGPGTRLLVL.

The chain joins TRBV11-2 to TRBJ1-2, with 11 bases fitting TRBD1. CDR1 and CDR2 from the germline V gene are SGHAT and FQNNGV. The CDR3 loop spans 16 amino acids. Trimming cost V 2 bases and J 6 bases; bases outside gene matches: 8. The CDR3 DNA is TGTGCCAGCAGCTTACAGGGGACAGGGGGGAGCAATGGCTACACCTTC. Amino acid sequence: CASSLQGTGGSNGYTF.

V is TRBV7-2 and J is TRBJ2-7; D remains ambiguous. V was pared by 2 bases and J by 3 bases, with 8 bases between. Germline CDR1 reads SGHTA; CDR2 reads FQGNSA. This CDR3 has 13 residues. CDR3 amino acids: CASSLTKNYEQYF. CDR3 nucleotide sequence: TGTGCCAGCAGCTTAACCAAAAACTACGAGCAGTACTTC.

For the CDR3, the DNA is TGTGCCAGCAGGCGCGGACAGGCGAACACTGAAGCTTTCTTT. Protein: CASRRGQANTEAFF. This rearrangement joins TRBV6-5 to TRBJ1-1; TRBD1 matches 7 bases. This CDR3 contains 14 residues. Germline V lookup: CDR1 MNHEY, CDR2 SVGAGI. Germline trimming cut 6 bases from V and 1 base from J; bases unmatched to any gene: 5.

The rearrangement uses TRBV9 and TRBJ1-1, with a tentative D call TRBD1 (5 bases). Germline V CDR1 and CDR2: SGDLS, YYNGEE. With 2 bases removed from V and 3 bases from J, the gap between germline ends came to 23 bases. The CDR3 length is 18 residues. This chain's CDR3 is CASSVHSNSQERDTEAFF. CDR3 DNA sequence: TGTGCCAGCAGCGTGCACTCGAATTCACAGGAAAGGGACACTGAAGCTTTCTTT.

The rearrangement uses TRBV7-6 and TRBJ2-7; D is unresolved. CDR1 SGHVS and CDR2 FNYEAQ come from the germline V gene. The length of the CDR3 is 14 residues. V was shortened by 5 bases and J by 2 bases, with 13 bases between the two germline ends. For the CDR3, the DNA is TGTGCCAGCAGCGCCACAACAATACCCTACGAGCAGTACTTC. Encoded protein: CASSATTIPYEQYF.

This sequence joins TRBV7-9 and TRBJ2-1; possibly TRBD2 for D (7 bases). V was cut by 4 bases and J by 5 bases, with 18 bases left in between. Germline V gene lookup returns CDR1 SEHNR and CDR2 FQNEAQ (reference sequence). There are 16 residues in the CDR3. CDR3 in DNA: TGTGCCAGCAGCTCAACCTCCGGGGGGCAGAACAATGAGCAGTTCTTC. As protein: CASSSTSGGQNNEQFF.

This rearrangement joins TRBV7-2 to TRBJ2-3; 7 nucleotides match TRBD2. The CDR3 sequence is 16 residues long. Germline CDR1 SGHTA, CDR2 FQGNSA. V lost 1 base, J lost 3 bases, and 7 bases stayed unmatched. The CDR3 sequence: CASSLGGGRPTDTQYF. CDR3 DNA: TGTGCCAGCAGCTTAGGGGGCGGGAGACCGACAGATACGCAGTATTTT.

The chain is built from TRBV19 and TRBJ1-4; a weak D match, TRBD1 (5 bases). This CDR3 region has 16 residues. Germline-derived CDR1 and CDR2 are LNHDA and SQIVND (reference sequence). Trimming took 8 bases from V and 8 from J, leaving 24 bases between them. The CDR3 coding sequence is TGTGCCAGTCGACTAAGCCCGGGACCTGTCGCCGAAAAACTGTTTTTT. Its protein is CASRLSPGPVAEKLFF.

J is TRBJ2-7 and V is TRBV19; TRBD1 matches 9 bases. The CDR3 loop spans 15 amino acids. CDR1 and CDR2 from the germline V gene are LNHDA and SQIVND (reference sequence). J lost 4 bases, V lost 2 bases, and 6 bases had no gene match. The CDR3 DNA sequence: TGTGCCAGTAGTATAAAGGGACAGGGCCTTTACGAGCAGTACTTC. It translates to CASSIKGQGLYEQYF.

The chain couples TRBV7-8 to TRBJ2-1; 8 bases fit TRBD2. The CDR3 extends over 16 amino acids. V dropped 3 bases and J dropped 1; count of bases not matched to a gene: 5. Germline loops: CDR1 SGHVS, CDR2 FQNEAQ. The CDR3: CASSFPIAGSYNEQFF. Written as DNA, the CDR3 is TGTGCCAGCAGCTTCCCCATAGCGGGGTCCTACAATGAGCAGTTCTTC. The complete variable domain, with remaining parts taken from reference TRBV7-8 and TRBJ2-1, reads GAGVSQSPRYKVAKRGQDVALRCDPISGHVSLFWYQQALGQGPEFLTYFQNEAQLDKSGLPSDRFFAERPEGSVSTLKIQRTQQEDSAVYLCASSFPIAGSYNEQFFGPGTRLTVL.

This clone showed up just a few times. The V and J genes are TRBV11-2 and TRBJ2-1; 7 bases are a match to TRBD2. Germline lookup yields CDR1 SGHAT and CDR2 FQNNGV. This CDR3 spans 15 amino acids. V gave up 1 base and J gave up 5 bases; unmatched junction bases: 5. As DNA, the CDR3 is TGTGCCAGCAGCTTAGCGGGGGGATTCCACAATGAGCAGTTCTTC. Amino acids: CASSLAGGFHNEQFF.